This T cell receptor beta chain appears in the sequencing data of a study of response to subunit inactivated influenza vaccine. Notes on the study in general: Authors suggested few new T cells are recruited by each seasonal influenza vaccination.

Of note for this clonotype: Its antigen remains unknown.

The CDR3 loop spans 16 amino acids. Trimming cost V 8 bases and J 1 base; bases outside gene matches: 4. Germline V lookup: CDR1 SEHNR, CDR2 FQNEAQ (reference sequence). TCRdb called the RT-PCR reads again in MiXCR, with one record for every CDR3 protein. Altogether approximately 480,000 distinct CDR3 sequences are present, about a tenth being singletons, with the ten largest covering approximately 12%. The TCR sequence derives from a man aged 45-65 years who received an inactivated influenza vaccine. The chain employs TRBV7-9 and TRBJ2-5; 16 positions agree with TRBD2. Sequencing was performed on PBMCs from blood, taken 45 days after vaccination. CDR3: CASQGLAGGFQETQYF. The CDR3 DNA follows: TGTGCCAGCCAGGGACTAGCGGGAGGGTTCCAAGAGACCCAGTACTTC. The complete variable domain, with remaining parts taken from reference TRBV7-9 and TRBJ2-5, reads DTGVSQNPRHKITKRGQNVTFRCDPISEHNRLYWYRQTLGQGPEFLTYFQNEAQLEKSRLLSDRFSAERPKGSFSTLEIQRTEQGDSAMYLCASQGLAGGFQETQYFGPGTRLLVL.